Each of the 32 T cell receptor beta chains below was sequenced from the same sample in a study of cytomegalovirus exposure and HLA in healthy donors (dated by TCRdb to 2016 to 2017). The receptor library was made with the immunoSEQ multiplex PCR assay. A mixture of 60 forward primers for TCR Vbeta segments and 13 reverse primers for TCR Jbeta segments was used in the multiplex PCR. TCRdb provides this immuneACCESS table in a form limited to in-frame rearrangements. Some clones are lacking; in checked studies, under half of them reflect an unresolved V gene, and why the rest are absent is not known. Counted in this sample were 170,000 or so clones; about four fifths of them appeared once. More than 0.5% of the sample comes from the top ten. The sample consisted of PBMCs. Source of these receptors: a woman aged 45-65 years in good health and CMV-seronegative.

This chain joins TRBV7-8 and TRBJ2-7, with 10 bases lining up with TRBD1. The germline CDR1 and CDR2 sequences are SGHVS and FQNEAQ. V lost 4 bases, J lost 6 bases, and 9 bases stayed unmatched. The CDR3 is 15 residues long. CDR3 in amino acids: CASSSHPRDRGEQYF. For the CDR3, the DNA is TGTGCCAGCAGCTCTCACCCCCGGGACAGGGGCGAGCAGTACTTC.

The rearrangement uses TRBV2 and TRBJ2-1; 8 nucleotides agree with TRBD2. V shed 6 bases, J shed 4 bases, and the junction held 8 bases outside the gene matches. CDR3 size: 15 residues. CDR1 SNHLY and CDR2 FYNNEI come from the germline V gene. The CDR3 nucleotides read TGTGCCAGCAGCTCCGGGACTAGACTATACAATGAGCAGTTCTTC. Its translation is CASSSGTRLYNEQFF.

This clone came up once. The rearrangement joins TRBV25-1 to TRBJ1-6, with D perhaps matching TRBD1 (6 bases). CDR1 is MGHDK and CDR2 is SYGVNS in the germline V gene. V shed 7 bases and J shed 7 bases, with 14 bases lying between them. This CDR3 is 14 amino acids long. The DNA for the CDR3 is TGTGCCAGCAATGCGAGGGGGAACAATTCACCCCTCCACTTT. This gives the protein CASNARGNNSPLHF.

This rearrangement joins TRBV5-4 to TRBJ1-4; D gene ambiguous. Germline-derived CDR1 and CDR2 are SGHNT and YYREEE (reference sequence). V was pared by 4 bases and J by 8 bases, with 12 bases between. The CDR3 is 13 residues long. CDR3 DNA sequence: TGTGCCAGCAGCGAGGCCTCGGGGGAAAAACTGTTTTTT. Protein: CASSEASGEKLFF.

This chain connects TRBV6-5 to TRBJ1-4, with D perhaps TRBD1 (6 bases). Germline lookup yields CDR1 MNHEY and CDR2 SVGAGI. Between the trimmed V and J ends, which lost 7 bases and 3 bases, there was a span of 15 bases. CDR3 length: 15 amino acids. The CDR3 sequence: CASKHPRGSNEKLFF. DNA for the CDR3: TGTGCCAGCAAGCATCCCAGGGGATCTAATGAAAAACTGTTTTTT.

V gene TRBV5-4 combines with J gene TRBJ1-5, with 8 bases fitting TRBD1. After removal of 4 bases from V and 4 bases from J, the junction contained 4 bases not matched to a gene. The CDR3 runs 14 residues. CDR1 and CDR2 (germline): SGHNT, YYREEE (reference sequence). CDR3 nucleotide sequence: TGTGCCAGCAGCGCGACAGGGGAAAATCAGCCCCAGCATTTT. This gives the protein CASSATGENQPQHF.

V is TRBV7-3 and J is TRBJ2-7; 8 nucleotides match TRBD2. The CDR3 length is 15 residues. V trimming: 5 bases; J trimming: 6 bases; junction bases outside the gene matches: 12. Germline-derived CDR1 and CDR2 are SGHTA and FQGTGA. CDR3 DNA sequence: TGTGCCAGCAGCAATACGGCGGGAGGCCGGGGCGAGCAGTACTTC. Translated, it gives CASSNTAGGRGEQYF.

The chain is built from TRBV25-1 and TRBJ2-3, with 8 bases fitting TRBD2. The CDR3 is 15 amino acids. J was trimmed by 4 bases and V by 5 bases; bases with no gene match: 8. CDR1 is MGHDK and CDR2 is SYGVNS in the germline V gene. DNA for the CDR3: TGTGCCAGCAGTCGGGGGGGAGTAAGGGCAGATACGCAGTATTTT. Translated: CASSRGGVRADTQYF.

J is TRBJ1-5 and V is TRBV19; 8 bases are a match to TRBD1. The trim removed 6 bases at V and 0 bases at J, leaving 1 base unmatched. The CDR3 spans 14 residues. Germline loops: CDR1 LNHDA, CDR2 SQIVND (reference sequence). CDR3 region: CASRTGGSNQPQHF. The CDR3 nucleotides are TGTGCCAGTAGAACAGGGGGTAGCAATCAGCCCCAGCATTTT.

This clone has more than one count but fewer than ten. The CDR3 sequence: CASSVGQPDEKLFF. As DNA, the CDR3 is TGTGCCAGCAGCGTAGGACAGCCTGATGAAAAACTGTTTTTT. The chain links TRBV9 to TRBJ1-4, with a possible D match to TRBD1 (5 bases). Germline lookup yields CDR1 SGDLS and CDR2 YYNGEE. The ends were cut back, 0 bases at V and 6 bases at J, with 9 bases in the middle. CDR3 length: 14 amino acids.

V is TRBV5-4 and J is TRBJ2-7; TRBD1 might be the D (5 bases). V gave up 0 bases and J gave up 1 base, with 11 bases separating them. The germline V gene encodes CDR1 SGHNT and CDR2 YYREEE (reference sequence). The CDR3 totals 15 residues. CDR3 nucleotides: TGTGCCAGCAGCTTGGGAGGACAAATATCCTACGAGCAGTACTTC. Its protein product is CASSLGGQISYEQYF. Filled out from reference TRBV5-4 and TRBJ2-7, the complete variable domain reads ETGVTQSPTHLIKTRGQQVTLRCSSQSGHNTVSWYQQALGQGPQFIFQYYREEENGRGNFPPRFSGLQFPNYSSELNVNALELDDSALYLCASSLGGQISYEQYFGPGTRLTVT.

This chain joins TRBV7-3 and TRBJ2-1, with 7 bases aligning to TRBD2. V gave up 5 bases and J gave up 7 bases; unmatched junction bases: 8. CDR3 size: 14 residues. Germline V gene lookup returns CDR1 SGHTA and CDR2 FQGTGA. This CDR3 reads CASSRSGLLNEQFF. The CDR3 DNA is TGTGCCAGCAGCCGTAGCGGGCTTTTGAATGAGCAGTTCTTC.

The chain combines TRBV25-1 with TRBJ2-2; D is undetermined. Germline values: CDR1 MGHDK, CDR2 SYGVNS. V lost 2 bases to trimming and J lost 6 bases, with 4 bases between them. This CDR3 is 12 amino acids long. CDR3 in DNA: TGTGCCAGCAGTGAAGGCCCCGGGGAGCTGTTTTTT. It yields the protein CASSEGPGELFF.

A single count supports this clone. The CDR3 bases are TGTGCCAGCAGTTTAGCGGGGGCAGACTTTTACGCTTTCGAGCAGTACTTC. This sequence encodes CASSLAGADFYAFEQYF. This sequence joins TRBV28 and TRBJ2-7; D possibly corresponds to TRBD2 (7 bases). Germline V gene data show CDR1 as MDHEN and CDR2 as SYDVKM. Trimming left V 2 bases short and J 6 bases short, with 23 bases between. This CDR3 is 17 amino acids long.

The CDR3 sequence is CASVGRGSTDTQYF. DNA for the CDR3: TGTGCCAGCGTCGGTCGCGGGAGCACAGATACGCAGTATTTT. V usage is TRBV5-6 and J usage is TRBJ2-3, with TRBD2 as a possible D gene (5 bases). Germline assignment: CDR1 SGHDT and CDR2 YYEEEE. CDR3 length: 14 residues. V was shortened by 7 bases and J by 0 bases, with 12 bases between the two germline ends.

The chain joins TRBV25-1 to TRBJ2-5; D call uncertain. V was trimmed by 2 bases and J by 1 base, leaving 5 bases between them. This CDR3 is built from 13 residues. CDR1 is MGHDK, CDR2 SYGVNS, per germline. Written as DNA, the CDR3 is TGTGCCAGCAGTGAACGTATCCAAGAGACCCAGTACTTC. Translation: CASSERIQETQYF.

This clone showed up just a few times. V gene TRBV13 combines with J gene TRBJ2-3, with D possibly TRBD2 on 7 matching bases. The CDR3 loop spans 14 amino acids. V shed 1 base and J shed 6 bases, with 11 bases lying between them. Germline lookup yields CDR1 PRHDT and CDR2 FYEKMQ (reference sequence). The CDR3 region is CASSLAGGRDTQYF. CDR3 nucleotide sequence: TGTGCCAGCAGCTTAGCCGGGGGGCGCGATACGCAGTATTTT.

CDR3 loop: CASSRDRGYEQYF. For the CDR3, the DNA is TGTGCCAGTAGCCGGGACAGGGGCTACGAGCAGTACTTC. This chain links TRBV19 with TRBJ2-7, with 10 nucleotides matching TRBD1. From germline, CDR1 is LNHDA and CDR2 SQIVND (reference sequence). Germline trimming cut 6 bases from V and 3 bases from J; bases unmatched to any gene: 2. This CDR3 is built from 13 residues.

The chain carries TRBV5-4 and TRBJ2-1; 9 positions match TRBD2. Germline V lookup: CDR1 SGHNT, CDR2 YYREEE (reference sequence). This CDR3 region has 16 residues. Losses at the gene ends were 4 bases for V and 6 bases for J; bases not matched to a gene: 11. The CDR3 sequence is CASSPGGGRASNEQFF. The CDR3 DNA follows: TGTGCCAGCAGCCCCGGCGGCGGGAGGGCGTCCAATGAGCAGTTCTTC. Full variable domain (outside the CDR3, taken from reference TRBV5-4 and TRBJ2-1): ETGVTQSPTHLIKTRGQQVTLRCSSQSGHNTVSWYQQALGQGPQFIFQYYREEENGRGNFPPRFSGLQFPNYSSELNVNALELDDSALYLCASSPGGGRASNEQFFGPGTRLTVL.

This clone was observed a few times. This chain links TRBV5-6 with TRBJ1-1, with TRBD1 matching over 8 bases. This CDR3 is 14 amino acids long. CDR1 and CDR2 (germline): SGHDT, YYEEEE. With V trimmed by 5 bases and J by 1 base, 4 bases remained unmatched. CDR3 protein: CASRFDRGNTEAFF. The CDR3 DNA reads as TGTGCCAGCAGATTTGACAGGGGGAACACTGAAGCTTTCTTT.

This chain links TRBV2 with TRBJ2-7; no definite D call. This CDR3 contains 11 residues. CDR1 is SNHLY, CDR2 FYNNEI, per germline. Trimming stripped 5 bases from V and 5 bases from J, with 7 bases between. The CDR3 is CASSIIHEQYF. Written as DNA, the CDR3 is TGTGCCAGCAGTATAATCCACGAGCAGTACTTC.

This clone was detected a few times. The CDR3 reads CASSPGYGDNEKLFF. The CDR3 DNA reads TGTGCCAGCAGTCCGGGGTACGGAGACAATGAAAAACTGTTTTTT. This chain uses TRBV27 with TRBJ1-4; D gene uncertain. CDR1 and CDR2 from the germline V gene are MNHEY and SMNVEV (reference sequence). The ends were cut back, 5 bases at V and 5 bases at J, with 15 bases in the middle. CDR3 size: 15 residues.

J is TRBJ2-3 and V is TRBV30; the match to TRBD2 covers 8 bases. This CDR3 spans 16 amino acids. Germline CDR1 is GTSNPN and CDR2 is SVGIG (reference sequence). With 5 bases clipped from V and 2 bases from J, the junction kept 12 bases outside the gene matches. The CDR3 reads CAWAQREHLITDTQYF. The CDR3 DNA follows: TGTGCCTGGGCCCAGCGGGAGCACCTCATCACAGATACGCAGTATTTT.

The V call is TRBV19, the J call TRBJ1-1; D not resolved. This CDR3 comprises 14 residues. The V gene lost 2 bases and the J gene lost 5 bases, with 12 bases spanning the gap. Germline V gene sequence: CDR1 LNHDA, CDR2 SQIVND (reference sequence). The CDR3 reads CASSISRRGTEAFF. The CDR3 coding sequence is TGTGCCAGTAGTATATCACGGCGGGGAACTGAAGCTTTCTTT.

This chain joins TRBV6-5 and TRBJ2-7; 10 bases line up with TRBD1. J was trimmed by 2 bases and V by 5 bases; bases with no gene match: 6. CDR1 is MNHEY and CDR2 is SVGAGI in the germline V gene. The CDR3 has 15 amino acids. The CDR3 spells CASSNRDRGTYEQYF. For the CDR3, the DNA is TGTGCCAGCAGTAACCGGGACAGGGGTACCTACGAGCAGTACTTC.

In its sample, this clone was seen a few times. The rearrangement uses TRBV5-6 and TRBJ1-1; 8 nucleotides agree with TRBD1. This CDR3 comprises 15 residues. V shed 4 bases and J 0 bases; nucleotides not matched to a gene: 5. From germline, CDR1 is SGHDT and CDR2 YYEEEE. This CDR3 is CASSRQGNMNTEAFF. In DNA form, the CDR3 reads TGTGCCAGCAGCCGACAGGGGAACATGAACACTGAAGCTTTCTTT.

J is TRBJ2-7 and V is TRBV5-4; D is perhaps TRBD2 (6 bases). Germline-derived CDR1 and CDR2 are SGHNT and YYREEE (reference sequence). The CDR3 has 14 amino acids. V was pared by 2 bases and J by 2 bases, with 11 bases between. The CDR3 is CASSFTSRPYEQYF. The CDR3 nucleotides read TGTGCCAGCAGCTTTACTAGCAGACCCTACGAGCAGTACTTC.

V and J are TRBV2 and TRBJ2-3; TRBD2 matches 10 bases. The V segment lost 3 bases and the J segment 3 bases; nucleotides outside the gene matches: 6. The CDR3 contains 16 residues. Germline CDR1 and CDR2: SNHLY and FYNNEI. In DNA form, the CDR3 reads TGTGCCAGCAGTGAGGGTGCTAGCGGGAGAACAGATACGCAGTATTTT. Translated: CASSEGASGRTDTQYF. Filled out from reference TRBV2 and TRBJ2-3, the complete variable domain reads EPEVTQTPSHQVTQMGQEVILRCVPISNHLYFYWYRQILGQKVEFLVSFYNNEISEKSEIFDDQFSVERPDGSNFTLKIRSTKLEDSAMYFCASSEGASGRTDTQYFGPGTRLTVL.

The CDR3 reads CATSGTSGSIYEQYF. For the CDR3, the DNA is TGTGCCACCAGCGGAACTAGCGGGAGTATCTACGAGCAGTACTTC. The rearrangement joins TRBV15 to TRBJ2-7, with 11 bases fitting TRBD2. Trimming took 5 bases from V and 3 from J; bases not matched to a gene: 6. The CDR3 spans 15 residues. Germline CDR1 LNHNV, CDR2 YYDKDF (reference sequence).

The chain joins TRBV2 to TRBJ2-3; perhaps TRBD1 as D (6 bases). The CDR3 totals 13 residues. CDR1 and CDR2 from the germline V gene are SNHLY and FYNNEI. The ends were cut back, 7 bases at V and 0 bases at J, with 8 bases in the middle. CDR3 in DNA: TGTGCCAGCAACAGGGCTAGCACAGATACGCAGTATTTT. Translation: CASNRASTDTQYF.

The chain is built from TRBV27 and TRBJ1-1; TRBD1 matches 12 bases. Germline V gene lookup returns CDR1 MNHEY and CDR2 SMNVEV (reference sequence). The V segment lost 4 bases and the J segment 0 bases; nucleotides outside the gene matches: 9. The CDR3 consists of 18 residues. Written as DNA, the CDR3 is TGTGCCAGCAGTTCCTCTGGGACAGGGGGCGGCTTGAACACTGAAGCTTTCTTT. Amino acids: CASSSSGTGGGLNTEAFF.

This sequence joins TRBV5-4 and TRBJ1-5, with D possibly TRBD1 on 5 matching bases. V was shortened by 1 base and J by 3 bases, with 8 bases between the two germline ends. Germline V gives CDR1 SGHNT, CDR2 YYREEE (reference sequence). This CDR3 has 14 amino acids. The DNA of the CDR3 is TGTGCCAGCAGCTTGCCAGGGCCCAATCAGCCCCAGCATTTT. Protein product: CASSLPGPNQPQHF.